This T cell receptor beta chain was documented in a study of graft-versus-host responses after intestinal transplantation. Regarding the study as a whole: Peak circulating GvH clone levels were associated with early post-transplant HvG declines. Recipient marrow harbored GvH clones, some of which surfaced first in ileum or blood.

Here immunoSEQ multiplex PCR was the method, and the copy in TCRdb shows in-frame clones only, minus some. The sample has approximately 82,000 clones; 91% are singletons. Regarding this clone: Its antigen is still unknown.

V shed 5 bases, J shed 2 bases, and the junction held 14 bases outside the gene matches. The CDR3 has 17 residues. Germline values: CDR1 SGHTA, CDR2 FQGNSA. The sequenced sample was unstimulated CD4+ T cells sorted from spleen or lymph node cells, obtained before intestinal transplant. The rearrangement links TRBV7-2 to TRBJ2-5, with TRBD1 matching over 7 bases. The receptor's source is a human donor who received an intestinal transplant. The CDR3 nucleotides are TGTGCCAGCAGCCATTATCCCGGGACAGCGCCTCAAGAGACCCAGTACTTC. This codes for CASSHYPGTAPQETQYF.